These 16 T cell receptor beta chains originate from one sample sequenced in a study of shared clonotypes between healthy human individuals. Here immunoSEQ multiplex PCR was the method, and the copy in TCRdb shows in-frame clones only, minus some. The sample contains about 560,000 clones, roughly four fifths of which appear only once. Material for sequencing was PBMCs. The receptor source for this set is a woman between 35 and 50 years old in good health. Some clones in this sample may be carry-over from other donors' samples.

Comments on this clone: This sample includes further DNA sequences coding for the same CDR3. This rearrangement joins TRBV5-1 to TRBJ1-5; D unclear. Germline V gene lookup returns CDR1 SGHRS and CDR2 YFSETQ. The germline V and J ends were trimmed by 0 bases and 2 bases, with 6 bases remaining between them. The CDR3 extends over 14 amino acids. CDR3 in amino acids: CASSLVGGNQPQHF. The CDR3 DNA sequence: TGCGCCAGCAGCTTGGTCGGAGGCAATCAGCCCCAGCATTTT. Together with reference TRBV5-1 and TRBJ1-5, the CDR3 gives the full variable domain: KAGVTQTPRYLIKTRGQQVTLSCSPISGHRSVSWYQQTPGQGLQFLFEYFSETQRNKGNFPGRFSGRQFSNSRSEMNVSTLELGDSALYLCASSLVGGNQPQHFGDGTRLSIL.

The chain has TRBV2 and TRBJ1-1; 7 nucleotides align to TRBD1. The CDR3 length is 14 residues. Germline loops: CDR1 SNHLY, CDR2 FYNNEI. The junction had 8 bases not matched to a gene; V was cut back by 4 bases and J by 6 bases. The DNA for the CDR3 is TGTGCCAGCAGTGGGTCGACAGGGTTTCCTGAAGCTTTCTTT. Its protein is CASSGSTGFPEAFF.

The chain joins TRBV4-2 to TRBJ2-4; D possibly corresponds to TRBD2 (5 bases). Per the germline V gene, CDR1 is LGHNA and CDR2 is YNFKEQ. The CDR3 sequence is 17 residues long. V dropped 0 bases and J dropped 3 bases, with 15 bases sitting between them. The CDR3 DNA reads TGTGCCAGCAGCCAAGAAGGAGCGGTTCTTGGCAAAAACATTCAGTACTTC. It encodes CASSQEGAVLGKNIQYF.

CDR3 nucleotide sequence: TGTGCCAGCGGATCCAGGGATGTCCCTTACGAGCAGTACTTC. Translated: CASGSRDVPYEQYF. The rearrangement links TRBV7-9 to TRBJ2-7; weak D call: TRBD1 (5 bases). CDR3 length equals 14 residues. The V and J ends lost 8 bases and 4 bases respectively, with 18 bases between them. CDR1 is SEHNR, CDR2 FQNEAQ, per germline (reference sequence).

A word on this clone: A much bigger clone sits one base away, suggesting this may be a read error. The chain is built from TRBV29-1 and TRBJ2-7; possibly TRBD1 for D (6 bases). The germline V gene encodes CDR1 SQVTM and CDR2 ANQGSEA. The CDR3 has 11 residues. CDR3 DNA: TGCGGTGCACAGGGATCCTACGAGCAGTACTTC. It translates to CGAQGSYEQYF.

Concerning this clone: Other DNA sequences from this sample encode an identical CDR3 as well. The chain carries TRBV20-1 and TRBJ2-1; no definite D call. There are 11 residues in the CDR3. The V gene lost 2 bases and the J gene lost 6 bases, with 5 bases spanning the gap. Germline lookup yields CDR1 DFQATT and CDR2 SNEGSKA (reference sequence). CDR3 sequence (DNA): TGCAGTGCTAGAAGGGTCAATGAGCAGTTCTTC. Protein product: CSARRVNEQFF.

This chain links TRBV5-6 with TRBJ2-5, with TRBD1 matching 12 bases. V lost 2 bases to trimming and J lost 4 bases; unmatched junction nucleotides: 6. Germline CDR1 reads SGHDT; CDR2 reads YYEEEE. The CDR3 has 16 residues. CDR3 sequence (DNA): TGTGCCAGCAGCTTCGGGACAGGGGGCTTCCCAGAGACCCAGTACTTC. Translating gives CASSFGTGGFPETQYF.

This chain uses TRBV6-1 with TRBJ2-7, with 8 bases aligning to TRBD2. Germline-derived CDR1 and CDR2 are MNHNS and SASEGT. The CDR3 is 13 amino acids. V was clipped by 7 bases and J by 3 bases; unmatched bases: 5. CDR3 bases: TGTGCCAGCAAGCGCGGGACTAGCTACGAGCAGTACTTC. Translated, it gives CASKRGTSYEQYF.

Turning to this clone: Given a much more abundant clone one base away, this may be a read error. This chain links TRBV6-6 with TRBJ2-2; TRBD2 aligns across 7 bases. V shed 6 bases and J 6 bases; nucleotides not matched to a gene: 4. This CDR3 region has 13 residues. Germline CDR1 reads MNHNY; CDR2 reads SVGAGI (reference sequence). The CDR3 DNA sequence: TGTGCCAGCAGCCCCGGACTAGCCGGGGAGCTGTTTTTT. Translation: CASSPGLAGELFF.

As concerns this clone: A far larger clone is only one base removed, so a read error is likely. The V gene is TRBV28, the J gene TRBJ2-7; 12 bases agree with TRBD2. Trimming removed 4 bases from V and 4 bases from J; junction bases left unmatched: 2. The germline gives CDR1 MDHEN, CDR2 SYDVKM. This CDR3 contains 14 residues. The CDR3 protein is CASSWTSGTYEQYF. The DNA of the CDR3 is TGTGCCAGCAGTTGGACTAGCGGGACTTACGAGCAGTACTTC. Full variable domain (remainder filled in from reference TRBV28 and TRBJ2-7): DVKVTQSSRYLVKRTGEKVFLECVQDMDHENMFWYRQDPGLGLRLIYFSYDVKMKEKGDIPEGYSVSREKKERFSLILESASTNQTSMYLCASSWTSGTYEQYFGPGTRLTVT.

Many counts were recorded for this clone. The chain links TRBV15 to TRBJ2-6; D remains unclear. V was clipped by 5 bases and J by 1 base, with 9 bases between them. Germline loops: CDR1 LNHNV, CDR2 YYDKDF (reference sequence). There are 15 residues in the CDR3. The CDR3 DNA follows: TGTGCCACCAGCCTAGAGAGTTCTGGGGCCAACGTCCTGACTTTC. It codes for CATSLESSGANVLTF. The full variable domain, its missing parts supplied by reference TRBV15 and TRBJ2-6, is DAMVIQNPRYQVTQFGKPVTLSCSQTLNHNVMYWYQQKSSQAPKLLFHYYDKDFNNEADTPDNFQSRRPNTSFCFLDIRSPGLGDTAMYLCATSLESSGANVLTFGAGSRLTVL.

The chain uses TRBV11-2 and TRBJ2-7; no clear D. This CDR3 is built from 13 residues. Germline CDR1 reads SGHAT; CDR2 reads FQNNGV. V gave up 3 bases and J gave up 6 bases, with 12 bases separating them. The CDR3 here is CASSFSEMGEQYF. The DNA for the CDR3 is TGTGCCAGCAGCTTCTCCGAGATGGGCGAGCAGTACTTC. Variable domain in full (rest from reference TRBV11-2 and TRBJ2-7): EAGVAQSPRYKIIEKRQSVAFWCNPISGHATLYWYQQILGQGPKLLIQFQNNGVVDDSQLPKDRFSAERLKGVDSTLKIQPAKLEDSAVYLCASSFSEMGEQYFGPGTRLTVT.

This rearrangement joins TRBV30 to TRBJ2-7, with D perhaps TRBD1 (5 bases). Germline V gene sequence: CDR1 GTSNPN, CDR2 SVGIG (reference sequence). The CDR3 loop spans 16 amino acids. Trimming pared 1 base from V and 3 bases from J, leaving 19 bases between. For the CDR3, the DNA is TGTGCCTGGAGTGAACTCAAGGCAGGGAAAGGCTACGAGCAGTACTTC. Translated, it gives CAWSELKAGKGYEQYF.

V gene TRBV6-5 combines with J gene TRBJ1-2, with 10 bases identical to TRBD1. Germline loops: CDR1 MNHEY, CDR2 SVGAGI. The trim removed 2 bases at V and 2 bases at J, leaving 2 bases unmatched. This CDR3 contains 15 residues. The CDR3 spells CASSYTTGGNYGYTF. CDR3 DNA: TGTGCCAGCAGTTACACGACAGGGGGCAACTATGGCTACACCTTC.

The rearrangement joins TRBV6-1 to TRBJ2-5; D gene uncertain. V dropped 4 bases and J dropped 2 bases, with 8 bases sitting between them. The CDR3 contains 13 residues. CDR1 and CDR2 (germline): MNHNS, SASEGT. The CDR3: CASSARRQETQYF. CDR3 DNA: TGTGCCAGCAGTGCGCGGAGACAAGAGACCCAGTACTTC.

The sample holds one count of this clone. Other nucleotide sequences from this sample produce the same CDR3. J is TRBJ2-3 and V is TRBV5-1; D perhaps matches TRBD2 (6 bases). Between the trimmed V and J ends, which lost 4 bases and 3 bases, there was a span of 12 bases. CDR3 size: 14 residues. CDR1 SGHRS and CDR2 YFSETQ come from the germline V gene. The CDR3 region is CASSTGGGTDTQYF. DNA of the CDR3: TGCGCCAGCAGCACGGGTGGGGGGACAGATACGCAGTATTTT. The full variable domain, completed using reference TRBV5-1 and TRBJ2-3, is KAGVTQTPRYLIKTRGQQVTLSCSPISGHRSVSWYQQTPGQGLQFLFEYFSETQRNKGNFPGRFSGRQFSNSRSEMNVSTLELGDSALYLCASSTGGGTDTQYFGPGTRLTVL.